This T cell receptor (beta chain) is from a study of blood T cell repertoires in COVID-19. As for the study in general: Italy, Spain and the United States were the sources of the convalescent and acute COVID-19 samples. The cDNA or gDNA used as material had been derived from T cells, B-cell-depleted T cells, or PBMCs.

In the source study's methods: Estimates of nucleated cell counts were drawn from the amplification of reference gene primers. TCRdb's copy holds only in-frame clones and misses some; the assay was immunoSEQ multiplex PCR. That table gives V, J and clone size, and the DNA gave D and trimming. The sample has about 110,000 clones; around 81% are singletons. The sequence was collected from a woman in her 70s with acute or convalescent COVID-19. The sample consisted of peripheral blood.

In nucleotides, the CDR3 is TGTGCCAGCAGCTTGGGCGGAGGGTCCGTCTCCTACAATGAGCAGTTCTTC. Translated, it gives CASSLGGGSVSYNEQFF. This chain links TRBV7-8 with TRBJ2-1, with TRBD2 as a possible D gene (6 bases). The CDR3 totals 17 residues. Trimming removed 3 bases at V and 0 bases at J, with 15 bases between. Germline-derived CDR1 and CDR2 are SGHVS and FQNEAQ. The variable domain in full, completed from reference TRBV7-8 and TRBJ2-1, reads GAGVSQSPRYKVAKRGQDVALRCDPISGHVSLFWYQQALGQGPEFLTYFQNEAQLDKSGLPSDRFFAERPEGSVSTLKIQRTQQEDSAVYLCASSLGGGSVSYNEQFFGPGTRLTVL.